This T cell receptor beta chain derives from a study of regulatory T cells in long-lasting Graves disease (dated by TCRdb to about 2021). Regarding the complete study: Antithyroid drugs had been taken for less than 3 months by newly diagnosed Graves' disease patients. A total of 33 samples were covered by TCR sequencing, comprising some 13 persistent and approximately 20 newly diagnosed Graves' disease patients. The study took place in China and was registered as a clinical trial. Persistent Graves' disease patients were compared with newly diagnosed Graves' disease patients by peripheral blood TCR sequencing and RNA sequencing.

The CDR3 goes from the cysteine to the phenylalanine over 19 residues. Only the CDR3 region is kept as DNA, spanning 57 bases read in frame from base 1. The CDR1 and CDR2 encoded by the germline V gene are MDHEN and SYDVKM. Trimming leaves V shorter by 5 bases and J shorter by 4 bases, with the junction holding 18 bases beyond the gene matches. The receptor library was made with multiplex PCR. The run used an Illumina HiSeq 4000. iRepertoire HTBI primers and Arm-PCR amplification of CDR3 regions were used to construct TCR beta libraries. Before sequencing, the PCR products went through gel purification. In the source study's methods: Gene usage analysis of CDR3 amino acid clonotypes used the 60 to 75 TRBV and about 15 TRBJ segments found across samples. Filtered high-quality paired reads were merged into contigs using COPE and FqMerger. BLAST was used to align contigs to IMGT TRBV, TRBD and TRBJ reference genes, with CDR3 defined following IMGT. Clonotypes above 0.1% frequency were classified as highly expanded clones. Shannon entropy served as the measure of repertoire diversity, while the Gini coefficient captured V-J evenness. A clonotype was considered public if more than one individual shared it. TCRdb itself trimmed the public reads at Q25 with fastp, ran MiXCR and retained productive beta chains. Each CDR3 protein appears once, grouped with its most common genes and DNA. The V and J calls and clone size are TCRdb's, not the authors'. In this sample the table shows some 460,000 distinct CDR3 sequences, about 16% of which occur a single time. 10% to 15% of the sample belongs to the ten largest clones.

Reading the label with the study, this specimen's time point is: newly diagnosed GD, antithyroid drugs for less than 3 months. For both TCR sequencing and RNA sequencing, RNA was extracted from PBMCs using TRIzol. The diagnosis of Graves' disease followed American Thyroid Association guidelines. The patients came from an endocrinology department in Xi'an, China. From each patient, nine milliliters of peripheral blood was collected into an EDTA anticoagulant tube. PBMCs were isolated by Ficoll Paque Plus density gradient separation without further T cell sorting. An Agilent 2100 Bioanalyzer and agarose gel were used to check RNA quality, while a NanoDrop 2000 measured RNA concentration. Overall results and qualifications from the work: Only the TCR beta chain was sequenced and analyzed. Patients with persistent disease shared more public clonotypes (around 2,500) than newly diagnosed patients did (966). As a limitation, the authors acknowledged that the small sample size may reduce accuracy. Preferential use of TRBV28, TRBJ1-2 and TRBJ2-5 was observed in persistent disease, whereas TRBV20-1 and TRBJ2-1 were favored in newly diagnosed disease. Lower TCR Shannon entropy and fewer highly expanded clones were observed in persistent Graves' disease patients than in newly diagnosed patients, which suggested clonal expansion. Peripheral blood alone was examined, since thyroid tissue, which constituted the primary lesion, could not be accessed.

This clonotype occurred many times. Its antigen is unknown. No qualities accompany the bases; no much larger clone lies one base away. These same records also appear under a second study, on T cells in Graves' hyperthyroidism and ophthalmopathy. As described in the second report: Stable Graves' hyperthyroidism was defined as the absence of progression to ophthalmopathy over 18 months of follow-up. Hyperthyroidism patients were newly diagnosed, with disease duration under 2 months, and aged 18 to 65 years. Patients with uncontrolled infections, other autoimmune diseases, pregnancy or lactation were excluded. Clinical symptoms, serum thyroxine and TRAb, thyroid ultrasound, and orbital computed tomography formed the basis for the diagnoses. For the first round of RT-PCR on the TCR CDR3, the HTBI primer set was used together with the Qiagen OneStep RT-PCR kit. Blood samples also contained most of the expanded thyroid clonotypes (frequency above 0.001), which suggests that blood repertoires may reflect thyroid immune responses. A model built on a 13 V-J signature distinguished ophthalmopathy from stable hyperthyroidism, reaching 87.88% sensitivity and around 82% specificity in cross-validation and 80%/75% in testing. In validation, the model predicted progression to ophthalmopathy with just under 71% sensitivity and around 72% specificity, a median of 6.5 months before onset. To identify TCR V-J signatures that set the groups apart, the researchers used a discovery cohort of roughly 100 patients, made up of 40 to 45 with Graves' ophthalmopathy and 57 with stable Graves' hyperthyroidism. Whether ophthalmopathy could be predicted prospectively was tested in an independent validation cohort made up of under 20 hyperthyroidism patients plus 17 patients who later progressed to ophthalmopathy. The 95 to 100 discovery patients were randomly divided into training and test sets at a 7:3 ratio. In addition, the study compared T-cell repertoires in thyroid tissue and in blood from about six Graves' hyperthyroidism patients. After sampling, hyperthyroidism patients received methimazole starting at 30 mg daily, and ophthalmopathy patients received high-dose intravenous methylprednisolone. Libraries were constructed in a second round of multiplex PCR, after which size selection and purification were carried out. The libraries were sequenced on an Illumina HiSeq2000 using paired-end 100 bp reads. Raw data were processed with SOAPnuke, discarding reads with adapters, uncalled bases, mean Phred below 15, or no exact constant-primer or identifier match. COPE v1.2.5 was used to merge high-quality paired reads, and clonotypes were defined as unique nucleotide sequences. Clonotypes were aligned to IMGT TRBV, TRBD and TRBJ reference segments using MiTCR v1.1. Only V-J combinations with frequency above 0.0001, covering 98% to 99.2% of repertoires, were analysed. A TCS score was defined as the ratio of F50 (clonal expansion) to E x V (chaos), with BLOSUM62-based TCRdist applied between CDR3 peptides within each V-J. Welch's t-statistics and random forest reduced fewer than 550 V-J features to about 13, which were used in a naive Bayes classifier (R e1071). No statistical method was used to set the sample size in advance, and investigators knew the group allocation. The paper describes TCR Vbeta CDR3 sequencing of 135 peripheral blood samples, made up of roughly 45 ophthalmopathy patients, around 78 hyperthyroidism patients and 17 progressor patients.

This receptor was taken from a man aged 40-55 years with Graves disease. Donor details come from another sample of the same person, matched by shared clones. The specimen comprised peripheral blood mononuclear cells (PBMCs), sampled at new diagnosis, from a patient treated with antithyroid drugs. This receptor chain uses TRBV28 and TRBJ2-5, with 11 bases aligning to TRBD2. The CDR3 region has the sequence CASSHPKTSGTLRAETQYF. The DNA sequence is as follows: TGTGCCAGCAGTCACCCAAAGACTAGCGGGACTCTCCGGGCAGAGACCCAGTACTTC.